This entry lists 7 T cell receptor beta chains sequenced from one sample in a study of prognosis after radiotherapy for stage I lung cancer. The authors amplified TCR beta CDR3 from genomic DNA using two-round multiplex PCR. First-round PCR employed TRBV- and TRBJ-specific primers for each gene. TCRdb re-called the multiplex PCR reads through MiXCR, storing one row per CDR3 protein. The sample includes nearly 25,000 distinct CDR3 sequences, approximately 35% of them seen just once. The sequenced sample was PBMCs, obtained before or after stereotactic body radiation therapy (not recorded which). The receptors stem from a donor aged 50 or older with non-small cell lung cancer.

The chain combines TRBV6-9 with TRBJ1-1; D unclear. CDR1 is MNHGY and CDR2 is SVAAGI in the germline V gene. The CDR3 extends over 14 amino acids. V lost 4 bases to trimming and J lost 2 bases, with 11 bases between them. CDR3 nucleotide sequence: TGTGCCAGCAGTTTAACCCCGGGAAACACTGAAGCTTTCTTT. Translation gives CASSLTPGNTEAFF.

This clonotype was seen only a few times. An end of the junction differs from the germline gene, which may be a read error. The genes are TRBV12-3 or TRBV12-4 and TRBJ2-5; TRBD2 agrees at 8 bases. The last part of the DNA fits TRBJ2-1 better; the J call may be wrong. CDR3 size: 15 residues. The CDR3 loop is CASSLDSGIYNGQFF. CDR3 sequence (DNA): TGTGCCAGCAGTTTGGATAGCGGGATCTACAATGGGCAGTTCTTC.

This clonotype was seen once. The V call is TRBV9, the J call TRBJ1-2; no reliable D call. Per the germline V gene, CDR1 is SGDLS and CDR2 is YYNGEE. The CDR3 covers 17 residues. The V end was cut by 0 bases, the J end by 0 bases, with 15 bases between. The CDR3 DNA is TGTGCCAGCAGCGTAGACCCGTACGGTGACACTAACTATGGCTACACCTTC. It specifies CASSVDPYGDTNYGYTF.

Ten or more counts support this clonotype. The rearrangement uses TRBV10-2 and TRBJ2-3; the match to TRBD2 covers 8 bases. V shed 3 bases, J shed 5 bases, and the junction held 4 bases outside the gene matches. The CDR3 is 14 residues long. The germline V gene encodes CDR1 WSHSY and CDR2 SAAADI. The CDR3 loop reads CASSESGGGDTQYF. The DNA for the CDR3 is TGCGCCAGCAGTGAATCGGGAGGGGGAGATACGCAGTATTTT.

The genes are TRBV18 and TRBJ1-5, with a weak D call TRBD1 (6 bases). V lost 6 bases, J lost 4 bases, and 13 bases lay in between. In germline, CDR1 is KGHSH, CDR2 LQKENI. The CDR3 has 14 residues. The CDR3 DNA sequence: TGTGCCAGCTCGGAACAGGGATTGAATCAGCCCCAGCATTTT. Translated: CASSEQGLNQPQHF.

As for this clonotype: This may be a read error, as it is one base from a much larger clone. The chain combines TRBV12-3 or TRBV12-4 with TRBJ1-1, with a weak D call TRBD1 (6 bases). CDR3 length equals 11 residues. The V and J ends lost 5 bases and 11 bases respectively, with 12 bases between them. The CDR3 nucleotides are TGTGCCAGCAGTCTACAGGGTCCCGCTTTCTTT. This codes for CASSLQGPAFF.

Many counts were recorded for this clonotype. The chain is built from TRBV3-1 and TRBJ1-2; no clear D. Per germline, CDR1 LGHDT and CDR2 YNNKEL (reference sequence). The CDR3 length is 13 residues. Trimming shortened V by 0 bases and J by 7 bases, and 9 bases separated the two germline ends. CDR3 sequence: CASSQDLGRGYTF. In nucleotides, the CDR3 is TGTGCCAGCAGCCAAGATCTCGGGCGTGGCTACACCTTC.